These 3 T cell receptor beta chains originate from one sample sequenced in a study of beta chain features in type 1 diabetes. Study-level findings and limits: Shorter TCRB CDR3s, moderately but significantly so, were found in Type 1 diabetes patients in all four CD4+ subsets.

The sequenced template was cDNA made from the entire isolated RNA. The protocol was immunoSEQ multiplex PCR, while the TCRdb copy is restricted to in-frame clones and leaves out a portion. The sample yields a few hundred thousand clones, around 21% seen once. No antigen is known for these receptors. Sequencing was performed on naive CD4+ T cells from blood. The source of these receptors is a woman in her thirties or forties with type 1 diabetes.

This clone turned up a few times. V gene TRBV2 combines with J gene TRBJ1-5; 7 nucleotides line up with TRBD1. CDR3 length: 14 amino acids. V lost 6 bases, J lost 4 bases, and 6 bases stayed unmatched. Germline V lookup: CDR1 SNHLY, CDR2 FYNNEI. In DNA, the CDR3 is TGTGCCAGCAGCGACAGGGAGCGGAATCAGCCCCAGCATTTT. Amino acids: CASSDRERNQPQHF.

The gene calls are TRBV27 and TRBJ2-5, with D possibly TRBD2 on 5 matching bases. V was trimmed by 3 bases and J by 4 bases, leaving 12 bases between them. The CDR3 sequence is 14 residues long. CDR1 is MNHEY and CDR2 is SMNVEV in the germline V gene (reference sequence). The CDR3 coding sequence is TGTGCCAGCAGTTTTATCTCGGGAACAGAGACCCAGTACTTC. It specifies CASSFISGTETQYF.

In its sample, this clone was seen a few times. This rearrangement joins TRBV15 to TRBJ1-4; the D is unclear. The CDR3 is made up of 14 amino acids. Germline CDR1 and CDR2: LNHNV and YYDKDF (reference sequence). Trimming left V 5 bases short and J 1 base short, with 8 bases between. The CDR3 DNA follows: TGTGCCACCAGCGAGGTCCGAACTAATGAAAAACTGTTTTTT. Translated, it gives CATSEVRTNEKLFF.